This T cell receptor (beta chain) was identified during a study of CD8 T cells in Susac syndrome. Reverse transcription of roughly 0.5 to 1 ug RNA used random hexamers. TCRdb fed the immunoSEQ multiplex PCR reads into MiXCR, producing one record per CDR3 protein. Here the sample spans about 290,000 distinct CDR3 sequences, almost 85% being singletons. CD8+ and CD4+ blood T cells underwent TCR beta sequencing. TEMRA cells were FACS-enriched, while CD8+ and CD4+ T cells were negatively isolated. Germline CDR1 and CDR2: DFQATT and SNEGSKA (reference sequence). This CDR3 spans 19 amino acids. Trimming at V came to 0 bases and at J to 0 bases, leaving 13 bases not matched to a gene.

The sequenced sample was CD8+ T cells from PBMCs. J is TRBJ2-7 and V is TRBV20-1; 11 nucleotides line up with TRBD2. The sequence was collected from a human donor with multiple sclerosis. DNA for the CDR3: TGCAGTGCTAGAGATTATGCCCGACTAGCGGGAATCAGCTCCTACGAGCAGTACTTC. Residues: CSARDYARLAGISSYEQYF.